The clone carrying this TCR beta chain has a handful of counts. Its antigen remains unknown. Sorting of CD4+ naive, central memory, regulatory and stem cell-like memory cells was performed via CD45RO/CCR7/CD25/CD127/CD95/CD27. Expressed TCRB transcripts were sequenced because the entire RNA isolate underwent reverse transcription. Profiled with immunoSEQ multiplex PCR; TCRdb holds only in-frame clones, not every one. The sample holds hundreds of thousands of clones; about an eighth are singletons and the top ten take approximately 0.042%. These data come from a study of beta chain features in type 1 diabetes. Study in general: Summed over all samples, the examined sorted cells came to about 110 million.

Regarding the study as a whole: Type 1 diabetes patients showed fewer insertions and more deletions at VDJ junctions. Shortening that was moderate but significant affected the TCRB CDR3s of Type 1 diabetes patients in all four CD4+ subsets. TCRB rearrangement may or may not be influenced by HLA type; here this remained unresolved.

Trimming removed 3 bases from V and 9 bases from J, with 6 bases in between. This CDR3 is built from 11 residues. Germline CDR1 MGHDK, CDR2 SYGVNS. Sequencing was performed on naive CD4+ T cells from blood. V and J are TRBV25-1 and TRBJ2-1; D call uncertain. The receptor comes from a man younger than 35 with type 1 diabetes. This CDR3 is CASSDYGEQFF. The CDR3 DNA reads TGTGCCAGCAGTGATTATGGTGAGCAGTTCTTC.